This TCR beta chain was captured in a study of T cell repertoires in cytomegalovirus infection. Findings and limits, study-wide: Accumulated public TCR beta family frequency recognized individuals carrying CMV together with the relevant HLA. Within the response measured ex vivo, HLA-C-restricted CMV-specific TCR beta clonotypes were dominant.

As concerns this clonotype: Antigen specificity is unknown. One junction end does not reproduce the germline sequence, and a read error may be involved.

MiXCR, run by TCRdb on the reads, gives a single entry per CDR3 protein. The sample carries approximately 990,000 distinct CDR3 sequences, more than 25% recorded once. Looked up from germline, CDR1 is MNHEY and CDR2 is SMNVEV (reference sequence). CDR3 size: 14 residues. The TCR originated in a human donor in good health (CMV status not recorded). Some clones in this sample may be carry-over from other donors' samples. Source: cultured CD8+ T cells from PBMCs, taken from culture after CMV antigen stimulation. V usage is TRBV27 and J usage is TRBJ1-6; no firm D call. CDR3 nucleotides: TGTGCCAGCAGCTTCGGACTGAGAGATTCACCTCTCCACTTT. Encoded protein: CASSFGLRDSPLHF.